These 5 T cell receptor beta chains came from one sample sequenced in a study of cytomegalovirus exposure and HLA in healthy donors. TCRdb's copy holds only in-frame clones and misses some; the assay was immunoSEQ multiplex PCR. The data contain approximately 100,000 clones, around 93% of them singletons. Sequencing input: PBMCs. All receptors derive from a woman aged 25 to 39 in good health and CMV-seropositive.

The chain carries TRBV5-6 and TRBJ2-7, with 7 nucleotides matching TRBD1. Germline V gene data show CDR1 as SGHDT and CDR2 as YYEEEE. The V and J ends lost 2 bases and 0 bases, in that order; junction bases with no gene match: 2. The CDR3 runs 14 residues. The DNA of the CDR3 is TGTGCCAGCAGCTTTGGGACAGCCTCCTACGAGCAGTACTTC. Translated: CASSFGTASYEQYF. The full variable domain, rest sourced from reference TRBV5-6 and TRBJ2-7, is DAGVTQSPTHLIKTRGQQVTLRCSPKSGHDTVSWYQQALGQGPQFIFQYYEEEERQRGNFPDRFSGHQFPNYSSELNVNALLLGDSALYLCASSFGTASYEQYFGPGTRLTVT.

V is TRBV6-6 and J is TRBJ2-7, with 7 nucleotides matching TRBD2. After removal of 5 bases from V and 2 bases from J, the junction contained 6 bases not matched to a gene. Per the germline V gene, CDR1 is MNHNY and CDR2 is SVGAGI (reference sequence). The CDR3 runs 14 residues. The DNA of the CDR3 is TGTGCCAGCAGTCTGCGGGACTATGCCTACGAGCAGTACTTC. Residues: CASSLRDYAYEQYF.

The chain joins TRBV6-5 to TRBJ2-2, with TRBD2 identical over 7 bases. The germline gives CDR1 MNHEY, CDR2 SVGAGI. CDR3 length: 14 amino acids. Trimming removed 0 bases from V and 7 bases from J; junction bases left unmatched: 2. The CDR3 DNA sequence: TGTGCCAGCAGTTACTCTTCGGGAGGCGGGGAGCTGTTTTTT. As protein: CASSYSSGGGELFF.

This sequence joins TRBV28 and TRBJ1-5; TRBD1 aligns across 8 bases. The CDR3 is 14 residues long. Per germline, CDR1 MDHEN and CDR2 SYDVKM. V lost 7 bases and J lost 0; bases outside the gene matches: 2. CDR3 coding DNA: TGTGCCAGCAAGGACAGGGCTAGCAATCAGCCCCAGCATTTT. Protein sequence: CASKDRASNQPQHF.

The sample holds a few counts of this clone. This chain links TRBV29-1 with TRBJ1-1; no clear D gene. The CDR3 runs to 11 residues. Germline V gene lookup returns CDR1 SQVTM and CDR2 ANQGSEA. Trimming took off 4 bases at V and 2 bases at J, with 5 bases between the two ends. The DNA of the CDR3 is TGCAGCGTTGTCCCAAACACTGAAGCTTTCTTT. Translating gives CSVVPNTEAFF.